The present T cell receptor beta chain was sequenced within a study of shared clonotypes between healthy human individuals. Overall study findings and caveats: Few donors limited the genetic and exposure-history diversity represented.

Germline V gene sequence: CDR1 SGHRS, CDR2 YFSETQ. The CDR3 extends over 14 amino acids. The trim removed 0 bases at V and 3 bases at J, leaving 2 bases unmatched. DNA input for the unsorted PBMC replicate PCRs was roughly 300 ng, about 32,000 T cell genomes. The protocol was immunoSEQ multiplex PCR, while the TCRdb copy is restricted to in-frame clones and leaves out a portion. The sample consists of about 480,000 clones, 79% of them appearing once. Note on this clone: Its antigen is not known.

This clonotype was obtained from a woman between 40 and 55 years old in good health. Some clones in this sample may be carry-over from other donors' samples. Sequenced material: PBMCs. The chain joins TRBV5-1 to TRBJ1-1; 7 nucleotides agree with TRBD1. The DNA for the CDR3 is TGCGCCAGCAGCTTGGTCAGGGGGGACACTGAAGCTTTCTTT. Translation: CASSLVRGDTEAFF. Full variable domain (remainder filled in from reference TRBV5-1 and TRBJ1-1): KAGVTQTPRYLIKTRGQQVTLSCSPISGHRSVSWYQQTPGQGLQFLFEYFSETQRNKGNFPGRFSGRQFSNSRSEMNVSTLELGDSALYLCASSLVRGDTEAFFGQGTRLTVV.